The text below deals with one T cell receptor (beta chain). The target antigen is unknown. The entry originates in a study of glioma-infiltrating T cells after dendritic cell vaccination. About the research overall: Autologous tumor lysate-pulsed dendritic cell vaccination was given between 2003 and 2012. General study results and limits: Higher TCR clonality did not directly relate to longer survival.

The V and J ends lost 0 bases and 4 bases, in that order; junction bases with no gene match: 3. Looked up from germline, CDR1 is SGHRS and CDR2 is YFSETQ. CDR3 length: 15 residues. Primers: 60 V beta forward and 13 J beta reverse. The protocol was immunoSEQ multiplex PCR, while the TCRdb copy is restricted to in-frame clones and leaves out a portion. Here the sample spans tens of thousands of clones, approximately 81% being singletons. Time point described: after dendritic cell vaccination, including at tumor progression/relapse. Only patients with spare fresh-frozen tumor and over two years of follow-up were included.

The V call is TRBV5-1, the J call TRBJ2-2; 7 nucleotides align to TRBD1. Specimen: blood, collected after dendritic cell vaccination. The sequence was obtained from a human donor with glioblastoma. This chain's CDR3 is CASSLEGGSTGELFF. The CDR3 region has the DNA TGCGCCAGCAGCTTGGAAGGGGGCAGCACCGGGGAGCTGTTTTTT.